The TCR beta chain described here comes from a study of cytomegalovirus exposure and HLA in healthy donors. The primer mix had 60 Vbeta and 13 Jbeta primers. The table came from immunoSEQ multiplex PCR; TCRdb's copy has only in-frame clones and leaves some out. The sample includes some 150,000 clones, 70% of them seen just once. This CDR3 region has 15 residues. The V gene lost 0 bases and the J gene lost 0 bases, with 10 bases spanning the gap. Germline V CDR1 and CDR2: SGHRS, YFSETQ. Sequenced material: PBMCs. V gene TRBV5-1 combines with J gene TRBJ2-7, with a tentative D call TRBD1 (6 bases). The sequence was collected from a woman aged 55-69 years in good health and CMV-seropositive. CDR3 nucleotide sequence: TGCGCCAGCAGCTTGGGGACAGTTAACTCCTACGAGCAGTACTTC. Amino acid sequence: CASSLGTVNSYEQYF.